The clone carrying this TCR beta chain was found many times. Its matching antigen is unknown. TCRdb ran MiXCR on the reads and lists one entry per CDR3 protein. This table holds approximately 160,000 distinct CDR3 sequences, under 20% found once. These data are taken from a study of T cell repertoires in cytomegalovirus infection. Whole-study results and caveats: Ex vivo responses were dominated by HLA-C-restricted CMV-specific TCR beta clonotypes.

CDR1 is MNHEY and CDR2 is SVGEGT in the germline V gene. The CDR3 spans 16 residues. Trimming stripped 0 bases from V and 2 bases from J, with 11 bases between. The sequencing input was CD8+ T cells from PBMCs. This chain connects TRBV6-2 or TRBV6-3 to TRBJ1-5; D uncertain. The origin of this receptor is a human donor in good health (CMV status not recorded). Some clones in this sample may be carry-over from other donors' samples. CDR3 in DNA: TGTGCCAGCAGTTACTCGAGGGAAGGGCGCAATCAGCCCCAGCATTTT. Amino acids: CASSYSREGRNQPQHF.